This T cell receptor (beta chain) derives from a study of tumor-infiltrating lymphocytes in primary liver carcinoma. On the study more broadly: The study enrolled male and female patients aged 30 to 69 years. Study-level results: It was in tumors, not blood, that the top-250-clone fraction was significantly higher (p = 0.039). Pairs comparing tumor with adjacent tissue or blood overlapped less than pairs drawn from tumor regions.

A constant-region primer served to make TCR beta cDNA from roughly 460 ng total RNA. What produced the TCR beta libraries was three nested multiplex PCR rounds using slightly modified ARM-PCR. Primers for the first two PCR rounds were TRBV1-TRBV30 forward primers and a C-beta reverse primer (about 9 cycles per round). TCRdb independently ran MiXCR on the multiplex PCR reads; one entry per CDR3 protein. The repertoire holds hundreds of thousands of distinct CDR3 sequences, approximately 58% seen once, with around 15% in the top ten. Unsorted whole blood supplied the RNA, and germline DNA was extracted too. Collection of four milliliters of peripheral blood took place before surgery. Concerning this clonotype itself: The antigen is undetermined. A read error may explain this, as a much larger clone is one base away.

J gave up 8 bases and V 4 bases, and 14 bases lay outside the gene matches. The CDR3 extends over 16 amino acids. Germline V gene lookup returns CDR1 SGHNT and CDR2 YYREEE (reference sequence). The sequence was obtained from a woman in her thirties with primary liver carcinoma and hepatitis B virus infection. The specimen sequenced was peripheral blood. V is TRBV5-4 and J is TRBJ2-1; 8 bases line up with TRBD2. The CDR3: CASSAGGGGMFDEQFF. The CDR3 region has the DNA TGTGCCAGCAGCGCGGGGGGCGGCGGGATGTTTGATGAGCAGTTCTTC.